The next 18 T cell receptor beta chains were all read from a single sample in a study of monozygotic twins with cystic fibrosis. Here immunoSEQ multiplex PCR was the method, and the copy in TCRdb shows in-frame clones only, minus some. This sample has around 30,000 clones, with 92% found just once. Input material: blood. These receptors all come from a girl aged 2 to 10 with cystic fibrosis.

The V gene is TRBV29-1, the J gene TRBJ2-7; D may match TRBD1 or TRBD2 (6 bases each). The ends were cut back, 5 bases at V and 5 bases at J, with 16 bases in the middle. Germline CDR1 and CDR2: SQVTM and ANQGSEA. CDR3 length equals 13 residues. The DNA of the CDR3 is TGCAGCGTTCAACCGTTGGGGGGCGACGAGCAGTACTTC. Its protein is CSVQPLGGDEQYF.

The DNA for the CDR3 is TGTGCCAGCAGCCTTAGCGGGAACATTTACAATGAGCAGTTCTTC. Protein product: CASSLSGNIYNEQFF. The chain joins TRBV7-2 to TRBJ2-1, with 8 bases that match TRBD2. Trimming at V came to 5 bases and at J to 4 bases, leaving 7 bases not matched to a gene. This CDR3 has 15 amino acids. Germline CDR1 SGHTA, CDR2 FQGNSA.

V usage is TRBV4-1 and J usage is TRBJ2-1, with D tentatively TRBD2 (6 bases). The length of the CDR3 is 14 residues. In germline, CDR1 is MGHRA, CDR2 YSYEKL. Trimming removed 3 bases from V and 13 bases from J, with 19 bases in between. CDR3 bases: TGCGCCAGCAGCCAGCCCGGGGAGGAATCGTATCAGTTCTTC. Its protein product is CASSQPGEESYQFF.

This chain connects TRBV29-1 to TRBJ1-1; D gene ambiguous. The CDR3 runs to 11 residues. V lost 7 bases and J 3 bases, leaving 9 bases between the germline ends. CDR1 is SQVTM, CDR2 ANQGSEA, per germline. DNA of the CDR3: TGCAGCGGTAACAGATACACTGAAGCTTTCTTT. Amino acid sequence: CSGNRYTEAFF. The full variable domain, rest sourced from reference TRBV29-1 and TRBJ1-1, is SAVISQKPSRDICQRGTSLTIQCQVDSQVTMMFWYRQQPGQSLTLIATANQGSEATYESGFVIDKFPISRPNLTFSTLTVSNMSPEDSSIYLCSGNRYTEAFFGQGTRLTVV.

The chain uses TRBV6-5 and TRBJ1-5; D call uncertain. Germline CDR1 MNHEY, CDR2 SVGAGI. The CDR3 has 14 residues. Trimming pared 5 bases from V and 3 bases from J, leaving 11 bases between. CDR3 in DNA: TGTGCCAGCAGTGAGAGGACCCACAATCAGCCCCAGCATTTT. It is translated as CASSERTHNQPQHF.

The rearrangement links TRBV13 to TRBJ2-5; 9 bases fit TRBD2. CDR3 length equals 17 residues. Germline trimming cut 4 bases from V and 4 bases from J; bases unmatched to any gene: 13. Germline V gene data show CDR1 as PRHDT and CDR2 as FYEKMQ (reference sequence). CDR3 in amino acids: CASSSWVGGRAPETQYF. CDR3 sequence (DNA): TGTGCCAGCAGCTCCTGGGTTGGCGGGAGGGCCCCAGAGACCCAGTACTTC.

The genes are TRBV5-1 and TRBJ2-5; D may match TRBD1 or TRBD2 (6 bases each). Germline V gene lookup returns CDR1 SGHRS and CDR2 YFSETQ. This CDR3 region has 15 residues. V was pared by 0 bases and J by 8 bases, with 17 bases between. The CDR3 nucleotides are TGCGCCAGCAGCTTGGACTTCGGGGGACAAGGTACCCAGTACTTC. Its translation is CASSLDFGGQGTQYF.

This chain uses TRBV11-1 with TRBJ2-7; D is perhaps TRBD2 (5 bases). The CDR3 extends over 12 amino acids. Germline CDR1 and CDR2: SGHAT and FQDESV (reference sequence). Trimming shortened V by 5 bases and J by 0 bases, and 5 bases separated the two germline ends. Written as DNA, the CDR3 is TGTGCCAGCAGCCGGGACTCCTACGAGCAGTACTTC. Its protein is CASSRDSYEQYF.

V usage is TRBV4-1 and J usage is TRBJ2-2, with 15 nucleotides matching TRBD2. Germline CDR1 reads MGHRA; CDR2 reads YSYEKL. V lost 4 bases and J lost 5; bases outside the gene matches: 11. This CDR3 spans 19 amino acids. The CDR3 nucleotides are TGCGCCAGCAGCCGCCGGACTAGCGGGGGGGCGATTTGGACCGGGGAGCTGTTTTTT. Protein: CASSRRTSGGAIWTGELFF.

This sequence joins TRBV7-9 and TRBJ1-1, with 9 nucleotides matching TRBD1. After removal of 0 bases from V and 7 bases from J, the junction contained 3 bases not matched to a gene. This CDR3 is 14 amino acids long. Germline V gives CDR1 SEHNR, CDR2 FQNEAQ (reference sequence). The CDR3 loop reads CASSLAATGGEAFF. For the CDR3, the DNA is TGTGCCAGCAGCTTAGCGGCGACAGGGGGTGAAGCTTTCTTT.

A single count supports this clone. The chain couples TRBV27 to TRBJ2-7; TRBD1 aligns across 7 bases. The junction had 12 bases not matched to a gene; V was cut back by 5 bases and J by 2 bases. This CDR3 is 16 amino acids long. The germline V gene encodes CDR1 MNHEY and CDR2 SMNVEV (reference sequence). The CDR3 is CASSTGTAGHTYEQYF. The CDR3 nucleotides are TGTGCCAGCAGTACTGGGACAGCAGGCCATACCTACGAGCAGTACTTC.

The V call is TRBV28, the J call TRBJ2-1; D is possibly TRBD2 (6 bases). This CDR3 contains 16 residues. CDR1 is MDHEN and CDR2 is SYDVKM in the germline V gene. V was cut by 3 bases and J by 5 bases, with 17 bases left in between. The CDR3 loop reads CASSFFGGEFNNEQFF. CDR3 bases: TGTGCCAGCAGTTTTTTCGGGGGAGAATTCAACAATGAGCAGTTCTTC.

The chain employs TRBV15 and TRBJ2-1, with D perhaps given as TRBD1 or TRBD2 (6 bases each). The V end was cut by 5 bases, the J end by 6 bases, with 14 bases between. The CDR3 sequence is 14 residues long. Germline V gives CDR1 LNHNV, CDR2 YYDKDF (reference sequence). CDR3 region: CATSPRGDRNEQFF. CDR3 DNA sequence: TGTGCCACCAGCCCGAGGGGGGATCGCAATGAGCAGTTCTTC.

This sequence joins TRBV7-2 and TRBJ1-1, with a weak D call TRBD1 (5 bases). Trimming took off 5 bases at V and 1 base at J, with 14 bases between the two ends. CDR1 and CDR2 (germline): SGHTA, FQGNSA. This CDR3 has 15 amino acids. CDR3 in DNA: TGTGCCAGCAGCCCTCGACAGACCTCGAACACTGAAGCTTTCTTT. Translating it yields CASSPRQTSNTEAFF.

The chain is built from TRBV11-2 and TRBJ2-7, with unresolved D. Deletions cut 5 bases from V and 4 bases from J, with 15 bases between. The germline V gene encodes CDR1 SGHAT and CDR2 FQNNGV. This CDR3 spans 14 amino acids. This CDR3 is CASSDGVLQYEQYF. DNA for the CDR3: TGTGCCAGCAGCGACGGAGTCCTCCAATACGAGCAGTACTTC.

The chain has TRBV6-5 and TRBJ1-4; TRBD1 agrees at 7 bases. Germline V gene sequence: CDR1 MNHEY, CDR2 SVGAGI. The CDR3 is made up of 14 amino acids. V was clipped by 5 bases and J by 6 bases; unmatched bases: 6. The CDR3 here is CASSRQGRDEKLFF. In DNA form, the CDR3 reads TGTGCCAGCAGTCGACAGGGTCGGGATGAAAAACTGTTTTTT.

This clone has only one observation. This sequence joins TRBV7-9 and TRBJ1-4; perhaps TRBD1 as D (6 bases). Trimming shortened V by 5 bases and J by 7 bases, and 20 bases separated the two germline ends. Germline assignment: CDR1 SEHNR and CDR2 FQNEAQ (reference sequence). This CDR3 is 16 amino acids long. The CDR3 sequence is CASSQPLQGYAEKLFF. The CDR3 coding sequence is TGTGCCAGCAGCCAGCCTTTGCAGGGGTATGCTGAAAAACTGTTTTTT.

The chain links TRBV6-5 to TRBJ2-7; 7 nucleotides agree with TRBD2. This CDR3 is 16 amino acids long. V trimming: 0 bases; J trimming: 1 base; junction bases outside the gene matches: 6. From germline, CDR1 is MNHEY and CDR2 SVGAGI. Here the CDR3 reads CASSYSTPGLSYEQYF. The CDR3 DNA is TGTGCCAGCAGTTACTCGACCCCGGGACTATCCTACGAGCAGTACTTC.